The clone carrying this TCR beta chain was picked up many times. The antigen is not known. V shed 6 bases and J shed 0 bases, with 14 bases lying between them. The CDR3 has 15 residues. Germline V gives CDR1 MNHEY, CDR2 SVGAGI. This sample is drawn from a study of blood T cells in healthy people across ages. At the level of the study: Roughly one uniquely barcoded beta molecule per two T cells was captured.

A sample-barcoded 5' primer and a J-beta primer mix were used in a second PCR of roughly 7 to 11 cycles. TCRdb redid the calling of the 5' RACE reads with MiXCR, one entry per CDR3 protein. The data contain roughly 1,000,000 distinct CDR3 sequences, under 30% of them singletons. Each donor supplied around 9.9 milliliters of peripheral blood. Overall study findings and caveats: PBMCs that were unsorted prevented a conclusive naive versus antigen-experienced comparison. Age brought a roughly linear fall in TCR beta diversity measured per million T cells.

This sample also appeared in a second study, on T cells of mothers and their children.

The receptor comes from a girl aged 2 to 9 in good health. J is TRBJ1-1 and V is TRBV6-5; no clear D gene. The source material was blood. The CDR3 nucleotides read TGTGCCAGCAGCCACCTCCCCACAGTGAACACTGAAGCTTTCTTT. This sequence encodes CASSHLPTVNTEAFF.